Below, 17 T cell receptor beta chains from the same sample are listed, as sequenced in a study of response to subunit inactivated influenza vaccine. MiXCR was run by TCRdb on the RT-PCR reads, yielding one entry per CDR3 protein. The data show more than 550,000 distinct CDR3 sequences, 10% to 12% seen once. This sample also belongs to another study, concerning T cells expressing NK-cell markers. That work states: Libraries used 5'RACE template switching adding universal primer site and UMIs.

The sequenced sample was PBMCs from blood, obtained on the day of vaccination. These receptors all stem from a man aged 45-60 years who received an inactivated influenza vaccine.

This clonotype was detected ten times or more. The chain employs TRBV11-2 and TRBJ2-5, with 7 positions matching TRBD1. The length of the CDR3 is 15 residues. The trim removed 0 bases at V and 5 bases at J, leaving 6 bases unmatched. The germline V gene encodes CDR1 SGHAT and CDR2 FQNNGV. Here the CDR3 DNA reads TGTGCCAGCAGCTTAGACGCAGGGGGTTTTGAGACCCAGTACTTC. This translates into CASSLDAGGFETQYF.

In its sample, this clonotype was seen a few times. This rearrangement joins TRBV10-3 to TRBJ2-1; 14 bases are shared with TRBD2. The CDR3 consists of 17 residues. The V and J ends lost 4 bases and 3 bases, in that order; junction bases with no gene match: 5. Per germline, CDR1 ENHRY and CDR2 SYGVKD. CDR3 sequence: CAISVGTSGRNYNEQFF. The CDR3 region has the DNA TGTGCCATCAGTGTCGGGACTAGCGGGAGAAACTACAATGAGCAGTTCTTC.

The CDR3 spells CSPIRGTEAFF. The CDR3 bases are TGCAGCCCAATCCGGGGCACTGAAGCTTTCTTT. The gene calls are TRBV29-1 and TRBJ1-1; no reliable D call. The germline V gene has CDR1 SQVTM and CDR2 ANQGSEA. The CDR3 spans 11 residues. Trimming pared 8 bases from V and 4 bases from J, leaving 11 bases between. Variable domain in full (rest from reference TRBV29-1 and TRBJ1-1): SAVISQKPSRDICQRGTSLTIQCQVDSQVTMMFWYRQQPGQSLTLIATANQGSEATYESGFVIDKFPISRPNLTFSTLTVSNMSPEDSSIYLCSPIRGTEAFFGQGTRLTVV.

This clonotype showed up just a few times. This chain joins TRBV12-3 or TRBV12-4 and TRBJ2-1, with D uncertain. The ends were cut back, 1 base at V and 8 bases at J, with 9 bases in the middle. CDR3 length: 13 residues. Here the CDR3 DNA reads TGTGCCAGCAGTTTAGGGGCACGTTATGAGCAGTTCTTC. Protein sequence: CASSLGARYEQFF.

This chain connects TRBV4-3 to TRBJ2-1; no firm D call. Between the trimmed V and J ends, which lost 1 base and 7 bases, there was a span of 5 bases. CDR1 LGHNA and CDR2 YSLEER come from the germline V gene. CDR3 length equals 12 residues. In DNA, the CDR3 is TGCGCCAGCAGCCAAGTCCGTAATGAGCAGTTCTTC. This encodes CASSQVRNEQFF.

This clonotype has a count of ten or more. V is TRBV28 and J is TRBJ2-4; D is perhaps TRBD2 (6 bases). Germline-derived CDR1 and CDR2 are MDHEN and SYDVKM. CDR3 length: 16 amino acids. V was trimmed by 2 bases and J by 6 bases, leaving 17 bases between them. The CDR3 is CASSLRGHPAGNIQYF. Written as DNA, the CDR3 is TGTGCCAGCAGTTTAAGAGGACACCCAGCGGGAAACATTCAGTACTTC.

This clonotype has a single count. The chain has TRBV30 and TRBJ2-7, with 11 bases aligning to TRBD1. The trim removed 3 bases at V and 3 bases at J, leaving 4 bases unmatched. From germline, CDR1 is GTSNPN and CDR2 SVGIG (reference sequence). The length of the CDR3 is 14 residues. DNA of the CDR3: TGTGCCTGGAGGGAGGGGACAGGGGGCTACGAGCAGTACTTC. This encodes CAWREGTGGYEQYF.

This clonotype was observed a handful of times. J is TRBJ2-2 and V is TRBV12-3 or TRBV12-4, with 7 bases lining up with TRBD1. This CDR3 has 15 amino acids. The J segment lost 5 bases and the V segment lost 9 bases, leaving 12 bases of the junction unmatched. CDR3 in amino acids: CASAPAGTATGELFF. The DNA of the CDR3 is TGTGCCAGTGCTCCAGCCGGGACAGCTACCGGGGAGCTGTTTTTT.

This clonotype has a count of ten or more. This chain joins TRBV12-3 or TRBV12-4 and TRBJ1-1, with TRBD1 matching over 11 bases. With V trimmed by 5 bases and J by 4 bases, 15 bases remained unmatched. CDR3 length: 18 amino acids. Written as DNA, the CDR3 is TGTGCCAGCAGTCCCCACTGGACAGGGGGCGAGATTGGCACTGAAGCTTTCTTT. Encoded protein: CASSPHWTGGEIGTEAFF.

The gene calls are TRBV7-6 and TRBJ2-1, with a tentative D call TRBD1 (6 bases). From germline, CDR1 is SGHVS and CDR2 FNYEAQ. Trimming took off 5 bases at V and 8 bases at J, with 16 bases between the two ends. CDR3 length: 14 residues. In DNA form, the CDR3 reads TGTGCCAGCAGCCCCTCGGACAGCGTCCATGAGCAGTTCTTC. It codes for CASSPSDSVHEQFF.

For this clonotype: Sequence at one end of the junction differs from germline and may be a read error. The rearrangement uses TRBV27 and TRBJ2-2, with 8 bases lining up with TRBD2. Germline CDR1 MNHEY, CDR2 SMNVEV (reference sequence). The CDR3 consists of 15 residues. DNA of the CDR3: TGTGTCAGCAGTTTGGGACTAGTTGTCACCGGGGAGCTGTTTTTT. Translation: CVSSLGLVVTGELFF.

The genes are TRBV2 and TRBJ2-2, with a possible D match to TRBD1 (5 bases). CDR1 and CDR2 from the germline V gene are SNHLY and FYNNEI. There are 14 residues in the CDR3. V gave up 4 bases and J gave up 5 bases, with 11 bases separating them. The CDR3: CASSVRTQTGELFF. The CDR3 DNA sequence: TGTGCCAGCAGTGTTAGGACACAGACCGGGGAGCTGTTTTTT.

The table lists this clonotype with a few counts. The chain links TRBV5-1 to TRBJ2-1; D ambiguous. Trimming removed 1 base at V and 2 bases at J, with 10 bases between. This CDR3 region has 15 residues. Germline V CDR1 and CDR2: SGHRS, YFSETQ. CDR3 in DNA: TGCGCCAGCAGCTTGCGGCAAACTGCCTACAATGAGCAGTTCTTC. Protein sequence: CASSLRQTAYNEQFF.

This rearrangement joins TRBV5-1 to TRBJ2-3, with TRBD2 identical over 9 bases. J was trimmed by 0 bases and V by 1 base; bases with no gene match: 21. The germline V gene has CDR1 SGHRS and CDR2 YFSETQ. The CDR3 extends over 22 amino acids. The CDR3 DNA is TGCGCCAGCAGCTTGATCCGCGGTGGCGGGGGGGCCGGTCTAAGGAGCACAGATACGCAGTATTTT. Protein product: CASSLIRGGGGAGLRSTDTQYF.

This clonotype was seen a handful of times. The CDR3 reads CASSPRLAGGSEQFF. CDR3 coding DNA: TGTGCCAGCAGCCCCAGACTAGCGGGGGGTTCTGAGCAGTTCTTC. The chain links TRBV11-1 to TRBJ2-1; 13 nucleotides agree with TRBD2. Per germline, CDR1 SGHAT and CDR2 FQDESV (reference sequence). Trimming at V came to 5 bases and at J to 9 bases, leaving 7 bases not matched to a gene. This CDR3 is built from 15 residues.

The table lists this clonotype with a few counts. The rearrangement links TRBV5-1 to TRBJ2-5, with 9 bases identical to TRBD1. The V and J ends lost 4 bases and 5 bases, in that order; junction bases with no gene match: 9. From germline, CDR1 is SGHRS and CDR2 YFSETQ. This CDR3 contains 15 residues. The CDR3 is CASSLNRGHGETQYF. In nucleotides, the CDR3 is TGCGCCAGCAGCCTCAACAGGGGGCATGGCGAGACCCAGTACTTC.

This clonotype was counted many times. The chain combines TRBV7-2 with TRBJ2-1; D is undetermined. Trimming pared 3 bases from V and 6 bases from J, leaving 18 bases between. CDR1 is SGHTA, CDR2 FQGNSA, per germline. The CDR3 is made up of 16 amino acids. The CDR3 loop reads CASSFGFSAGPNEQFF. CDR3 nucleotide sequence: TGTGCCAGCAGCTTCGGTTTCTCGGCAGGTCCCAATGAGCAGTTCTTC.